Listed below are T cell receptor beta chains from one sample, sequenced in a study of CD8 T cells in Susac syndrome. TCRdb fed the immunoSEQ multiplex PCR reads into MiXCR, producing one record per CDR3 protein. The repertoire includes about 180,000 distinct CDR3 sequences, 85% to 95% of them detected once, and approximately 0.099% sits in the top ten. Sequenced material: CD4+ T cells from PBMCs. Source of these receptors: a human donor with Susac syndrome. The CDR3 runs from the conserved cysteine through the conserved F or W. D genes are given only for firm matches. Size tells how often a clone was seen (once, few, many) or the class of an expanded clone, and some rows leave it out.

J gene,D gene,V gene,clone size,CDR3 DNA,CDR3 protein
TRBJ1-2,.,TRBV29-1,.,TGCAGCGTTGAAGATTTCGACGGAGGGGGGGGCTACACCTTC,CSVEDFDGGGGYTF
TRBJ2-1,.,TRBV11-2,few,TGTGCCAGCAGCTTAGTCCCCGCCACAAACGAGCAGTTCTTC,CASSLVPATNEQFF
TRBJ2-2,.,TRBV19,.,TGTGCCAGTAGTATTCAGGTGGGGACATCGAACACCGGGGAGCTGTTTTTT,CASSIQVGTSNTGELFF
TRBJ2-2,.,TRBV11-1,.,TGTGCCAGCAGCACCGGACAGTTTACCGGGGAGCTGTTTTTT,CASSTGQFTGELFF
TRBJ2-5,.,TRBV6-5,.,TGTGCCAGCAGTTACCATAGCGAGCAAGAGACCCAGTACTTC,CASSYHSEQETQYF
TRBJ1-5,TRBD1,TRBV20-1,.,TGCAGTGCCACCGGACAGGATCCTTGGCCCCAGCATTTT,CSATGQDPWPQHF
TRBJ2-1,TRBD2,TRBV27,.,TGTGCCACCGCTCGGGGGGGCTACAATGAGCAGTTCTTC,CATARGGYNEQFF
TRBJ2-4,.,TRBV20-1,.,TGCAGTGCTAGAGTTCGCGGGATAGCCAAAAACATTCAGTACTTC,CSARVRGIAKNIQYF
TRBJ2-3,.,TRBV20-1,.,TGCAGTGCTAGAGGAGGGGGTCTTAACACAGATACGCAGTATTTT,CSARGGGLNTDTQYF
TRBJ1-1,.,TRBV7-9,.,TGTGCCAGCAACGTGGGACGCCATAAAATGAACACTGAAGCTTTCTTT,CASNVGRHKMNTEAFF
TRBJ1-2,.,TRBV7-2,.,TGTGCCAGCAGCTTTCAGGGAGACGGCTATGGCTACACCTTC,CASSFQGDGYGYTF
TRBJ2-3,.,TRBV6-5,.,TGTGCCAGCCGGGGAGGAAGGAAGAATACGCAGTATTTT,CASRGGRKNTQYF
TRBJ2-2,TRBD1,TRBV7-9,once,TGTGCCAGCAGCACTGGACAGGAGAACACCGGGGAGCTGTTTTTT,CASSTGQENTGELFF
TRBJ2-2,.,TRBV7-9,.,TGTGCCAGCAGCTTAAGAGTCGACAGGCGCACCGGGGAGCTGTTTTTT,CASSLRVDRRTGELFF
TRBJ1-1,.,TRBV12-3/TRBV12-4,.,TGTGCCAGCAGCCGGGCGGGGGGGATGAGCACTGAAGCTTTCTTT,CASSRAGGMSTEAFF
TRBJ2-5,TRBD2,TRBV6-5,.,TGTGCCAGCAGTACCTTGGGACGCGGCGGGGGGACCCAGTACTTC,CASSTLGRGGGTQYF
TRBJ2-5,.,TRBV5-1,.,TGCGCCAGCAGCCAGACAGGACAAGAGACCCAGTACTTC,CASSQTGQETQYF
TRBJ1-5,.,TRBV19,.,TGTGCCAGTAGTTCGGGGGGCCGCAATCAGCCCCAGCATTTT,CASSSGGRNQPQHF
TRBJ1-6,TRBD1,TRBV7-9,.,TGTGCCAGCAGCTCGACAGGGGGCGGATCGGATAATTCACCCCTCCACTTT,CASSSTGGGSDNSPLHF
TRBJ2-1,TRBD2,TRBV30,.,TGTGCCTGGAGTTCCGGGACTAGCCCTTACAATGAGCAGTTCTTC,CAWSSGTSPYNEQFF
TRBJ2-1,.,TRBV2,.,TGTGCCAGCAGTGAGCTTCAGGAACATATGAATGAGCAGTTCTTC,CASSELQEHMNEQFF
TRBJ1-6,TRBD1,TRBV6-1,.,TGTGCCAGCAGAACCAATCTGCGGACAGGAGCGAATTCACCCCTCCACTTT,CASRTNLRTGANSPLHF
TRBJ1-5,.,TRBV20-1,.,TGCAGTGCAAGATGGGGGAGCAATCAGCCCCAGCATTTT,CSARWGSNQPQHF
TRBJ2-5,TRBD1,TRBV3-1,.,TGTGCCAGCAGCCAAGATTTTGGACAGGGGGCCGAGACCCAGTACTTC,CASSQDFGQGAETQYF
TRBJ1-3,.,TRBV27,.,TGTGCCAGCAGTCTGAGTCGGGACAAAGGCACCATATATTTT,CASSLSRDKGTIYF
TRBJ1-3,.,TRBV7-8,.,TGTGCCAGCAGCAACCGACGAGACTCTGGAAACACCATATATTTT,CASSNRRDSGNTIYF
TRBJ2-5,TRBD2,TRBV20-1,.,TGCAGTGCTAGAGAGAGGTTGGCGGGGGGGAGGCCGAAGACCCAGTACTTC,CSARERLAGGRPKTQYF
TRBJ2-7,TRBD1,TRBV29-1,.,TGCAGCGTTTCACAGGGGACGCCCTACGAGCAGTACTTC,CSVSQGTPYEQYF
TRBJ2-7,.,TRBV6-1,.,TGTGCCAGCAGCGTCCCTAGCTCCGAGCAGTACTTC,CASSVPSSEQYF
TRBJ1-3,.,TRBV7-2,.,TGTGCCAGCAGCCATAGGGGCAGAGTCGAGGTTGGAAACACCATATATTTT,CASSHRGRVEVGNTIYF
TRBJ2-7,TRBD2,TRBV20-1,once,TGCAGTGCTAGCGGAGCGGGAGGGATCTACGAGCAGTACTTC,CSASGAGGIYEQYF
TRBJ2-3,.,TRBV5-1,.,TGCGCCAGCAGCCTTCGGACCGAGTCAGCAGATACGCAGTATTTT,CASSLRTESADTQYF
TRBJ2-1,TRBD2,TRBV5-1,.,TGCGCCAGCAGCACCCTACCCGGGACTAGGTACAATGAGCAGTTCTTC,CASSTLPGTRYNEQFF
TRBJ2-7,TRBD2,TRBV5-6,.,TGTGCCAGCAGCCTTGGAAGCGGGGGGGCTGAGCAGTACTTC,CASSLGSGGAEQYF
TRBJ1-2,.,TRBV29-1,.,TGCAGCGTTACCCGAGAACAAAGCGGCTACACCTTC,CSVTREQSGYTF
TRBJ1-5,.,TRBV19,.,TGTGCCAGTAGGGAGATTAGCAATCAGCCCCAGCATTTT,CASREISNQPQHF